This T cell receptor (beta chain) stems from a study of blood T cell repertoires in COVID-19. Whole-study context: The United States, Italy and Spain provided the acute and convalescent COVID-19 samples. Sources were T cells, B-cell-depleted T cells, or PBMCs; the material itself was cDNA or gDNA.

In germline, CDR1 is SGHTA, CDR2 FQGNSA. The V gene lost 4 bases and the J gene lost 11 bases, with 18 bases spanning the gap. The CDR3 extends over 15 amino acids. Authors' processing steps: Reference gene primers were amplified, and this amplification served to estimate nucleated cell counts. Sequenced by immunoSEQ multiplex PCR; TCRdb stores in-frame clones only, minus some. That table furnishes V, J and clone size, whereas the DNA furnished D and trimming. Of 150,000 or so clones detected, roughly three quarters appear once; the ten largest clones hold around 1.8%. The clonotype comes from a woman in her seventies with acute or convalescent COVID-19. Sequencing was carried out using peripheral blood. The gene calls are TRBV7-2 and TRBJ1-6; D unclear. CDR3 protein: CASSSLIGGFTPLHF. The CDR3 DNA sequence: TGTGCCAGCAGCTCTTTAATCGGAGGGTTTACACCCCTCCACTTT.